Following are 13 T cell receptor beta chains from one sample sequenced in a study of PD-1 blockade in mismatch repair-deficient tumors. Data came from immunoSEQ multiplex PCR; TCRdb stores just in-frame clones and leaves some out. The sample yields under 85,000 clones, about 72% seen once. The sequenced sample was peripheral blood, obtained 2 weeks after starting pembrolizumab. These receptors originate from an adult with mismatch repair-deficient cancer.

This chain joins TRBV6-5 and TRBJ2-5; no clear D. The CDR3 loop spans 13 amino acids. CDR1 is MNHEY and CDR2 is SVGAGI in the germline V gene. Trimming removed 5 bases from V and 0 bases from J, with 7 bases in between. The CDR3 sequence is CASSRSNQETQYF. The CDR3 region has the DNA TGTGCCAGCAGTCGGTCCAACCAAGAGACCCAGTACTTC.

The genes are TRBV27 and TRBJ2-7; TRBD1 matches at 9 bases. The CDR3 is 14 residues long. The ends lost 6 bases at V and 1 base at J; junction bases unmatched: 4. Germline V lookup: CDR1 MNHEY, CDR2 SMNVEV (reference sequence). CDR3 sequence reads: CASRGTGQSYEQYF. CDR3 bases: TGTGCCAGCAGGGGGACAGGGCAATCCTACGAGCAGTACTTC.

This rearrangement joins TRBV4-1 to TRBJ2-3, with no clear D. Looked up from germline, CDR1 is MGHRA and CDR2 is YSYEKL. CDR3 length: 16 residues. Trimming took off 1 base at V and 0 bases at J, with 11 bases between the two ends. CDR3 in DNA: TGCGCCAGCAGCCAAGGCGCGACCGCTAGCACAGATACGCAGTATTTT. Translation: CASSQGATASTDTQYF.

The chain uses TRBV9 and TRBJ2-3; 8 bases match TRBD2. The CDR3 is 17 amino acids. V dropped 5 bases and J dropped 5; count of bases not matched to a gene: 16. The germline CDR1 and CDR2 sequences are SGDLS and YYNGEE. The CDR3 DNA sequence: TGTGCCAGCAGTCCATCACCCTCCGGGACTAGTGGAGATACGCAGTATTTT. Its protein is CASSPSPSGTSGDTQYF.

The V gene is TRBV9, the J gene TRBJ1-1; D unclear. With 4 bases removed from V and 1 base from J, the gap between germline ends came to 8 bases. Germline V gives CDR1 SGDLS, CDR2 YYNGEE. The CDR3 spans 13 residues. Here the CDR3 DNA reads TGTGCCAGCAGCTCACCGCGGAACACTGAAGCTTTCTTT. It encodes CASSSPRNTEAFF.

V gene TRBV9 combines with J gene TRBJ1-2; 7 positions match TRBD1. Germline CDR1 and CDR2: SGDLS and YYNGEE. The CDR3 loop spans 15 amino acids. The J segment lost 3 bases and the V segment lost 2 bases, leaving 7 bases of the junction unmatched. CDR3 loop: CASSVGTALDYGYTF. In DNA, the CDR3 is TGTGCCAGCAGCGTCGGGACAGCACTAGACTATGGCTACACCTTC.

This clone was seen a few times. V usage is TRBV19 and J usage is TRBJ1-2; possible D gene TRBD1, 6 bases. V lost 6 bases and J lost 3, with 14 bases in between. This CDR3 is built from 14 residues. Germline CDR1 LNHDA, CDR2 SQIVND (reference sequence). The DNA for the CDR3 is TGTGCCAGTAGGGGAGACAGGCCATACTATGGCTACACCTTC. Translated: CASRGDRPYYGYTF.

The CDR3 DNA follows: TGCGCCAGCAGCTATAGGGACGACTATGGCTACACCTTC. Protein: CASSYRDDYGYTF. The J gene is TRBJ1-2, the V gene TRBV5-1; the D gene is possibly TRBD1 (5 bases). This CDR3 spans 13 amino acids. V lost 3 bases and J 3 bases, leaving 9 bases between the germline ends. The germline V gene has CDR1 SGHRS and CDR2 YFSETQ.

The V call is TRBV28, the J call TRBJ2-1; 7 nucleotides match TRBD1. Trimming removed 4 bases from V and 4 bases from J; junction bases left unmatched: 4. Germline V CDR1 and CDR2: MDHEN, SYDVKM. The CDR3 contains 14 residues. CDR3 amino acids: CASSYPGQYNEQFF. The DNA of the CDR3 is TGTGCCAGCAGTTATCCGGGACAGTACAATGAGCAGTTCTTC. The whole variable domain, filled in from reference TRBV28 and TRBJ2-1, reads DVKVTQSSRYLVKRTGEKVFLECVQDMDHENMFWYRQDPGLGLRLIYFSYDVKMKEKGDIPEGYSVSREKKERFSLILESASTNQTSMYLCASSYPGQYNEQFFGPGTRLTVL.

This rearrangement joins TRBV2 to TRBJ1-1, with D possibly TRBD1 on 6 matching bases. V was clipped by 3 bases and J by 0 bases, with 14 bases between them. This CDR3 spans 16 amino acids. Germline CDR1 and CDR2: SNHLY and FYNNEI. CDR3 loop: CASSDKSGAVNTEAFF. The CDR3 DNA is TGTGCCAGCAGTGACAAATCGGGGGCAGTGAACACTGAAGCTTTCTTT.

This clone was detected only a few times. This chain uses TRBV6-6 with TRBJ2-1; maybe TRBD1 (5 bases). The V and J ends lost 6 bases and 10 bases respectively, with 25 bases between them. The CDR3 extends over 16 amino acids. Germline CDR1 reads MNHNY; CDR2 reads SVGAGI (reference sequence). The CDR3 DNA sequence: TGTGCCAGCAGCCTCTCCGGGCCGCCATTCCCAGGGGAGCAGTTCTTC. This sequence encodes CASSLSGPPFPGEQFF.

About this clone: This likely comes from a read error, as the CDR3 has no conserved phenylalanine or tryptophan at its end. The chain has TRBV6-1 and TRBJ1-2; unclear D gene. This CDR3 spans 13 amino acids. The germline V gene encodes CDR1 MNHNS and CDR2 SASEGT. Trimming left V 6 bases short and J 2 bases short, with 10 bases between. The DNA of the CDR3 is TGTGCCAGCAGCCGACAAGTCAACTATGGCTACACCCTC. It translates to CASSRQVNYGYTL.

This chain links TRBV7-2 with TRBJ2-1, with 8 bases fitting TRBD2. This CDR3 region has 14 residues. Germline loops: CDR1 SGHTA, CDR2 FQGNSA. V gave up 5 bases and J gave up 5 bases; unmatched junction bases: 5. In nucleotides, the CDR3 is TGTGCCAGCAGCACCCAGCGGGGGAACAATGAGCAGTTCTTC. Residues: CASSTQRGNNEQFF.